Included here is one T cell receptor beta chain sequence, with context. This sample is drawn from a study of shared clonotypes between healthy human individuals. TCRdb's table, derived via immunoSEQ multiplex PCR, lists solely in-frame clones and lacks some. The repertoire consists of approximately 1.5 million clones, with less than 99% occurring once and the leading ten covering over 0.3%. The junction had 10 bases not matched to a gene; V was cut back by 3 bases and J by 0 bases. CDR3 size: 20 residues. CDR1 and CDR2 (germline): WNHNN, SYGVQD (reference sequence). All donors qualified as healthy HIV-negative adults and had experienced no recent acute infections or vaccinations.

The specimen sequenced was naive CD4+ T cells sorted from blood. Noted subset: CD45RA+ positively selected. V usage is TRBV10-1 and J usage is TRBJ2-1, with 14 bases identical to TRBD2. This TCR was recovered from a man aged 30 to 45 in good health. CDR3 amino acids: CASSDFETSGRAGSYNEQFF. The CDR3 nucleotides are TGCGCCAGCAGTGATTTTGAGACTAGCGGGAGGGCGGGCTCCTACAATGAGCAGTTCTTC.